This T cell receptor (beta chain) was observed in a study of blood T cell repertoires in COVID-19. Study summary: Whether acute or convalescent, the COVID-19 samples came from the United States, Italy and Spain. PBMCs, B-cell-depleted T cells, or T cells were the source of the cDNA or gDNA that made up the material.

The germline V gene has CDR1 KGHSH and CDR2 LQKENI. The CDR3 covers 13 residues. Trimming shortened V by 5 bases and J by 2 bases, and 10 bases separated the two germline ends. Authors' data handling: Estimation of nucleated cell counts was performed using reference gene primer amplification. Libraries were prepared by immunoSEQ multiplex PCR; TCRdb keeps only in-frame clonotypes and omits some of them. V, J and clone size are those of that table, while D and trimming were read from the DNA. This table has about 490,000 clones, 75% to 90% appearing once. This receptor was taken from a human donor in a cohort sampled during active COVID-19. Sequenced: peripheral blood. This chain connects TRBV18 to TRBJ2-7; the D gene is possibly TRBD1 (6 bases). CDR3 residues: CASSTTGTYEQYF. The CDR3 DNA sequence: TGTGCCAGCTCAACGACAGGTACCTACGAGCAGTACTTC.